This T cell receptor (beta chain) was observed in a study of a mutant IDH1 vaccine in newly diagnosed glioma (TCRdb year 2021). With respect to the entire study: The 32 treated patients were 62.5% male and around 38% female, with a mean age of 40.4 years. For exploratory analyses, longitudinal TCRB deep sequencing was carried out in roughly 23 treated patients wherever samples were available. Peripheral blood was collected at six visits: V03 (baseline), V05, V07, V10, V12 and V13. Prior to enrollment, patients had been given standard therapy consisting of radiotherapy alone, temozolomide alone, or radiochemotherapy with temozolomide, with the combination given to most patients. Summary of the overall study and its limitations: Availability determined which PBMC samples were chosen for TCRB deep sequencing. It was noted by the authors that analyses of patient blood samples could not be reproduced owing to sample limitations. Immune responses induced by the vaccine were seen in roughly 95% of patients across multiple MHC alleles. Changes in the top peripheral T cell clonotypes picked up by TCRB sequencing did not appear to be linked to pseudoprogression.

Library preparation was by the immunoSEQ multiplex PCR assay. Rearranged TCR beta chain sequences were amplified using the hsTCRB Kit according to the manufacturer's protocol. Sequencing of TCRB libraries was carried out on an Illumina MiSeq. On the authors' methods: The kit vendor's proprietary platform handled demultiplexing, trimming and gene mapping. As stored in TCRdb, this immuneACCESS dataset retains in-frame rearrangements with V and J assigned. A fraction of the clones does not appear; measured against another copy, unresolved V genes explain less than half of the discrepancy, and the remainder lacks a known reason. V, J and clone size are those of that table, while D and trimming were read from the DNA. Here the sample has about 88,000 clones; around 80% occur a single time. The ten largest clones capture 4.5% to 5.5% of the sample. Trimming removed 0 bases from V and 5 bases from J, leaving 13 bases between the germline ends. From the germline V gene, CDR1 is SGHTA and CDR2 is FQGNSA. The CDR3, from cysteine to phenylalanine, totals 15 residues. Only the CDR3 DNA stays, 45 bases, in frame from base 1.

Sample time point, as interpreted from the label and publication: baseline, week 1 (first vaccination visit). This specimen's treatment or condition label, interpreted: pre-vaccination baseline after standard-of-care therapy. Donors had newly diagnosed WHO grade 3 or 4 IDH1-mutant astrocytomas with loss of nuclear ATRX. The samples were drawn from NOA16, a multicentre, single-arm, open-label phase I trial in Germany that tested a mutant IDH1 peptide vaccine in humans for the first time. For immunogenicity testing, the blood drawn at visit V03 was used as the baseline sample. The DNeasy Blood and Tissue Kit was used to extract genomic DNA from EDTA blood for TCRB sequencing. A remark on this clone: Its antigen target is currently unknown. Per-base quality was not reported, and no clone a single base away is much larger than it.

The chain employs TRBV7-2 and TRBJ1-1; the D gene is perhaps TRBD1, from 5 matching bases. Sequenced here: PBMCs, sampled from a glioma patient treated with radiotherapy, temozolomide or both. This TCR was recovered from a man aged 35-49 years with glioma. Some clones in this sample may be carry-over from other donors' samples. The base sequence is TGTGCCAGCAGCTTAGCAGGGCAGGGTGGGACTGAAGCTTTCTTT. Its coded protein is CASSLAGQGGTEAFF.